Listed below are T cell receptor beta chains from one sample, sequenced in a study of blood T cell repertoires in COVID-19. Profiling relied on immunoSEQ multiplex PCR, and the TCRdb table lists in-frame clones only, not all of them. The repertoire holds about 280,000 clones, with over 75% as singletons. Specimen: PBMCs or T cells enriched from blood (not recorded which). The receptors derive from a woman aged 25 to 39 who had recovered from COVID-19. Both conserved end residues are part of each CDR3. The D gene is left open where the match is weak. For some rows the clone size is stated as once, few or many, or as a class when expanded; others skip it.

d_call: NA
j_call: TRBJ1-1
cdr3_length: 11
clone_size: NA
v_call: TRBV18
cdr3_aa: CASSPGAEAFF
cdr3_nt: TGTGCCAGCTCACCGGGCGCTGAAGCTTTCTTT

d_call: TRBD2
j_call: TRBJ2-3
cdr3_length: 19
clone_size: NA
v_call: TRBV7-6
cdr3_aa: CASSLRSIRTSGSTDTQYF
cdr3_nt: TGTGCCAGCAGCTTGAGATCGATTAGGACTAGCGGTAGCACAGATACGCAGTATTTT

d_call: NA
j_call: TRBJ2-7
cdr3_length: 12
clone_size: once
v_call: TRBV7-9
cdr3_aa: CASSQQGRVQYF
cdr3_nt: TGTGCCAGCAGCCAACAGGGACGGGTGCAGTACTTC

d_call: TRBD1
j_call: TRBJ1-5
cdr3_length: 14
clone_size: NA
v_call: TRBV19
cdr3_aa: CASSIGQGGQPQHF
cdr3_nt: TGTGCCAGTAGTATCGGACAGGGGGGACAGCCCCAGCATTTT

d_call: NA
j_call: TRBJ2-7
cdr3_length: 15
clone_size: once
v_call: TRBV28
cdr3_aa: CASSPQAVFSYEQYF
cdr3_nt: TGTGCCAGCAGTCCCCAAGCGGTATTCTCCTACGAGCAGTACTTC

d_call: NA
j_call: TRBJ1-2
cdr3_length: 13
clone_size: NA
v_call: TRBV18
cdr3_aa: CASSPGQGYGYTF
cdr3_nt: TGTGCCAGCTCACCAGGGCAGGGCTATGGCTACACCTTC

d_call: NA
j_call: TRBJ2-1
cdr3_length: 18
clone_size: once
v_call: TRBV27
cdr3_aa: CASSFRARPSPLNNEQFF
cdr3_nt: TGTGCCAGCAGTTTTCGCGCGCGGCCATCCCCTTTGAATAATGAGCAGTTCTTC

d_call: NA
j_call: TRBJ1-4
cdr3_length: 17
clone_size: NA
v_call: TRBV29-1
cdr3_aa: CSASSGGQGRGNEKLFF
cdr3_nt: TGCAGCGCCTCTTCGGGGGGTCAGGGTCGAGGGAATGAAAAACTGTTTTTT

d_call: TRBD1
j_call: TRBJ2-1
cdr3_length: 15
clone_size: NA
v_call: TRBV9
cdr3_aa: CASSKDRASYNEQFF
cdr3_nt: TGTGCCAGCAGCAAAGACAGGGCCTCCTACAATGAGCAGTTCTTC

d_call: NA
j_call: TRBJ2-7
cdr3_length: 15
clone_size: NA
v_call: TRBV4-3
cdr3_aa: CASSQDLGGSYEQYF
cdr3_nt: TGCGCCAGCAGCCAAGATCTGGGGGGCTCCTACGAGCAGTACTTC

d_call: NA
j_call: TRBJ1-5
cdr3_length: 20
clone_size: NA
v_call: TRBV19
cdr3_aa: CVSSIGSPLGTPFSTQPQHF
cdr3_nt: TGTGTCAGTAGTATCGGTTCTCCTCTGGGCACGCCCTTTTCGACCCAGCCCCAGCATTTT

d_call: TRBD2
j_call: TRBJ2-5
cdr3_length: 14
clone_size: NA
v_call: TRBV7-6
cdr3_aa: CASSSWTSQETQYF
cdr3_nt: TGTGCCAGCAGCTCCTGGACTAGTCAAGAGACCCAGTACTTC

d_call: NA
j_call: TRBJ2-5
cdr3_length: 13
clone_size: NA
v_call: TRBV28
cdr3_aa: CATRTELQETQYF
cdr3_nt: TGTGCCACTCGGACAGAGCTACAAGAGACCCAGTACTTC

d_call: NA
j_call: TRBJ2-1
cdr3_length: 15
clone_size: NA
v_call: TRBV19
cdr3_aa: CASTPVAGSLNEQFF
cdr3_nt: TGTGCCAGTACCCCAGTGGCAGGTAGTTTAAATGAGCAGTTCTTC

d_call: NA
j_call: TRBJ1-2
cdr3_length: 14
clone_size: NA
v_call: TRBV4-3
cdr3_aa: CASSQDGRNYGYTF
cdr3_nt: TGCGCCAGCAGCCAAGATGGCCGCAACTATGGCTACACCTTC

d_call: TRBD2
j_call: TRBJ2-3
cdr3_length: 15
clone_size: NA
v_call: TRBV7-3
cdr3_aa: CASSLVAGGTDTQYF
cdr3_nt: TGTGCCAGCAGCTTAGTTGCGGGGGGAACAGATACGCAGTATTTT

d_call: NA
j_call: TRBJ2-7
cdr3_length: 15
clone_size: NA
v_call: TRBV18
cdr3_aa: CASSPPEGIVREQYF
cdr3_nt: TGTGCCAGCTCACCACCGGAGGGAATTGTACGGGAGCAGTACTTC

d_call: TRBD1
j_call: TRBJ1-1
cdr3_length: 14
clone_size: NA
v_call: TRBV19
cdr3_aa: CASSLGGWDTEAFF
cdr3_nt: TGTGCCAGTAGTCTAGGGGGCTGGGACACTGAAGCTTTCTTT

d_call: NA
j_call: TRBJ2-1
cdr3_length: 15
clone_size: NA
v_call: TRBV7-9
cdr3_aa: CASSLGGLSYNEQFF
cdr3_nt: TGTGCCAGCAGCTTAGGGGGGCTTTCCTACAATGAGCAGTTCTTC

d_call: TRBD1
j_call: TRBJ1-2
cdr3_length: 15
clone_size: once
v_call: TRBV9
cdr3_aa: CASSAGTGLGYGYTF
cdr3_nt: TGTGCCAGCAGCGCCGGGACAGGGCTGGGCTATGGCTACACCTTC

d_call: NA
j_call: TRBJ1-6
cdr3_length: 13
clone_size: NA
v_call: TRBV5-1
cdr3_aa: CASTLNPNSPLHF
cdr3_nt: TGCGCCAGCACCCTAAACCCAAATTCACCCCTCCACTTT

d_call: NA
j_call: TRBJ1-1
cdr3_length: 13
clone_size: NA
v_call: TRBV3-1/TRBV3-2
cdr3_aa: CASSEAGGTEAFF
cdr3_nt: TGTGCCAGCAGCGAAGCAGGAGGCACTGAAGCTTTCTTT

d_call: NA
j_call: TRBJ1-1
cdr3_length: 14
clone_size: few
v_call: TRBV11-2
cdr3_aa: CASASQWFDTEAFF
cdr3_nt: TGTGCCAGCGCAAGCCAATGGTTCGACACTGAAGCTTTCTTT

d_call: NA
j_call: TRBJ2-7
cdr3_length: 14
clone_size: NA
v_call: TRBV6-5
cdr3_aa: CASRDSLSSYEQYF
cdr3_nt: TGTGCCAGCAGAGACAGTTTGAGCTCCTACGAGCAGTACTTC

d_call: TRBD2
j_call: TRBJ2-3
cdr3_length: 14
clone_size: NA
v_call: TRBV30
cdr3_aa: CAWNSGLSTDTQYF
cdr3_nt: TGTGCCTGGAATAGCGGGCTAAGCACAGATACGCAGTATTTT

d_call: TRBD1
j_call: TRBJ1-6
cdr3_length: 14
clone_size: NA
v_call: TRBV7-9
cdr3_aa: CASSLGQGITPLHF
cdr3_nt: TGTGCCAGCAGCTTAGGACAGGGGATCACACCCCTCCACTTT

d_call: TRBD1
j_call: TRBJ2-1
cdr3_length: 16
clone_size: NA
v_call: TRBV4-3
cdr3_aa: CASSPDRGRFNNEQFF
cdr3_nt: TGCGCCAGCAGCCCTGACAGGGGGCGATTTAACAATGAGCAGTTCTTC

d_call: NA
j_call: TRBJ1-5
cdr3_length: 14
clone_size: NA
v_call: TRBV7-9
cdr3_aa: CASSLGGSAWPQHF
cdr3_nt: TGTGCCAGCAGTTTGGGGGGGTCGGCGTGGCCCCAGCATTTT

d_call: TRBD1
j_call: TRBJ1-5
cdr3_length: 15
clone_size: NA
v_call: TRBV7-2
cdr3_aa: CASSSYRGSKQPQHF
cdr3_nt: TGTGCCAGCAGCTCCTACAGGGGGTCCAAGCAGCCCCAGCATTTT

d_call: NA
j_call: TRBJ1-1
cdr3_length: 13
clone_size: NA
v_call: TRBV18
cdr3_aa: CASSPRGGTEAFF
cdr3_nt: TGTGCCAGCTCACCGCGCGGGGGTACTGAAGCTTTCTTT

d_call: NA
j_call: TRBJ1-4
cdr3_length: 11
clone_size: NA
v_call: TRBV11-3
cdr3_aa: CASSLTGKLFF
cdr3_nt: TGTGCCAGCAGCTTAACGGGAAAACTGTTTTTT

d_call: NA
j_call: TRBJ2-5
cdr3_length: 16
clone_size: NA
v_call: TRBV14
cdr3_aa: CASSHVVQNNQETQYF
cdr3_nt: TGTGCCAGCAGTCACGTGGTACAGAATAACCAAGAGACCCAGTACTTC

d_call: TRBD1
j_call: TRBJ2-7
cdr3_length: 13
clone_size: NA
v_call: TRBV2
cdr3_aa: CASEWDRGGEQYF
cdr3_nt: TGTGCCAGCGAGTGGGACAGGGGCGGCGAGCAGTACTTC

d_call: TRBD1
j_call: TRBJ1-1
cdr3_length: 11
clone_size: NA
v_call: TRBV20-1
cdr3_aa: CSARGQAEAFF
cdr3_nt: TGCAGTGCTAGGGGACAGGCTGAAGCTTTCTTT

d_call: NA
j_call: TRBJ2-1
cdr3_length: 15
clone_size: NA
v_call: TRBV6-5
cdr3_aa: CASSYGGSGHNEQFF
cdr3_nt: TGTGCCAGCAGTTACGGAGGGAGTGGGCACAATGAGCAGTTCTTC

d_call: TRBD2
j_call: TRBJ2-5
cdr3_length: 18
clone_size: NA
v_call: TRBV4-2
cdr3_aa: CASSPYPGGGRAQETQYF
cdr3_nt: TGTGCCAGCAGCCCCTATCCGGGCGGCGGGAGGGCCCAAGAGACCCAGTACTTC

d_call: TRBD1
j_call: TRBJ1-2
cdr3_length: 14
clone_size: NA
v_call: TRBV15
cdr3_aa: CATSRDRGTAGYTF
cdr3_nt: TGTGCCACCAGCAGGGACAGGGGGACGGCTGGCTACACCTTC

d_call: NA
j_call: TRBJ1-2
cdr3_length: 16
clone_size: NA
v_call: TRBV9
cdr3_aa: CASSAVVTGTNYGYTF
cdr3_nt: TGTGCCAGCAGCGCAGTAGTTACAGGGACTAACTATGGCTACACCTTC

d_call: TRBD1
j_call: TRBJ2-7
cdr3_length: 13
clone_size: NA
v_call: TRBV3-1/TRBV3-2
cdr3_aa: CASKDRESYEQYF
cdr3_nt: TGTGCCAGCAAAGACAGGGAATCCTACGAGCAGTACTTC

d_call: TRBD1
j_call: TRBJ2-7
cdr3_length: 15
clone_size: NA
v_call: TRBV5-1
cdr3_aa: CASSFDSTGPYEQYF
cdr3_nt: TGCGCCAGCAGCTTCGATTCGACAGGGCCCTACGAGCAGTACTTC

d_call: NA
j_call: TRBJ2-7
cdr3_length: 13
clone_size: NA
v_call: TRBV18
cdr3_aa: CASSPVSSYEQYF
cdr3_nt: TGTGCCAGCTCACCAGTTTCGTCCTACGAGCAGTACTTC

d_call: TRBD1
j_call: TRBJ1-2
cdr3_length: 14
clone_size: NA
v_call: TRBV5-1
cdr3_aa: CASSSGTGPYGYTF
cdr3_nt: TGCGCCAGCAGCTCCGGGACAGGGCCCTATGGCTACACCTTC

d_call: TRBD1
j_call: TRBJ2-6
cdr3_length: 19
clone_size: NA
v_call: TRBV3-1/TRBV3-2
cdr3_aa: CASSQPRPTGLAGANVLTF
cdr3_nt: TGTGCCAGCAGCCAACCCCGACCGACAGGGTTGGCTGGGGCCAACGTCCTGACTTTC

d_call: NA
j_call: TRBJ2-5
cdr3_length: 18
clone_size: NA
v_call: TRBV9
cdr3_aa: CASSGAVQSGRGKETQYF
cdr3_nt: TGTGCCAGCAGCGGGGCTGTCCAGAGTGGGAGGGGGAAAGAGACCCAGTACTTC

d_call: NA
j_call: TRBJ2-4
cdr3_length: 16
clone_size: NA
v_call: TRBV18
cdr3_aa: CASSPLETAGVNIQYF
cdr3_nt: TGTGCCAGCTCACCACTCGAGACCGCCGGGGTAAACATTCAGTACTTC

d_call: TRBD1
j_call: TRBJ2-2
cdr3_length: 17
clone_size: NA
v_call: TRBV3-1/TRBV3-2
cdr3_aa: CASSPLPGQPNTGELFF
cdr3_nt: TGTGCCAGCAGCCCTCTACCGGGACAGCCGAACACCGGGGAGCTGTTTTTT

d_call: TRBD2
j_call: TRBJ2-1
cdr3_length: 13
clone_size: NA
v_call: TRBV15
cdr3_aa: CATSRARGNEQFF
cdr3_nt: TGTGCCACCAGCAGAGCGCGGGGGAATGAGCAGTTCTTC

d_call: NA
j_call: TRBJ2-7
cdr3_length: 14
clone_size: NA
v_call: TRBV9
cdr3_aa: CASSVDSGFYEQYF
cdr3_nt: TGTGCCAGCAGCGTAGATTCAGGTTTCTACGAGCAGTACTTC